This record concerns one T cell receptor (beta chain) sequence. The data were taken from a study of control samples from healthy donors and cancer patients. This table comes from immunoSEQ multiplex PCR, and its TCRdb copy is limited to in-frame clones, with some not included. The sample gives under 150,000 clones, roughly 84% of which show up once; around 9% is in the top ten. There are 17 residues in the CDR3. CDR1 is SEHNR and CDR2 is FQNEAQ in the germline V gene (reference sequence). The V end was cut by 2 bases, the J end by 6 bases, with 22 bases between. The sequencing sample was made of blood. The genes are TRBV7-9 and TRBJ1-1; tentatively, D is TRBD1 (5 bases). This TCR derives from a man between 40 and 49 years old in good health. In DNA form, the CDR3 reads TGTGCCAGCAGCTTACCACTAATCTGGGCAGGGAAGTCTGAAGCTTTCTTT. Its protein product is CASSLPLIWAGKSEAFF. Combining the CDR3 with reference TRBV7-9 and TRBJ1-1 gives the whole variable domain DTGVSQNPRHKITKRGQNVTFRCDPISEHNRLYWYRQTLGQGPEFLTYFQNEAQLEKSRLLSDRFSAERPKGSFSTLEIQRTEQGDSAMYLCASSLPLIWAGKSEAFFGQGTRLTVV.